This entry features one T cell receptor beta chain sequence. Its antigen is not known. Clones were sequenced by immunoSEQ multiplex PCR, and TCRdb holds only the in-frame ones, with some missing. The table shows tens of thousands of clones, with less than 80% occurring only once. The sample comes from a study of vaccination effects on CD4 cells after COVID-19. The V end was cut by 0 bases, the J end by 5 bases, with 8 bases between. Germline CDR1 reads LNHNV; CDR2 reads YYDKDF (reference sequence). The CDR3 has 15 amino acids. After expansion with viral peptide pools in the ViraFEST assay, antigen-specific CD4+ T cells were sequenced. Isolating CD4+ T cells followed approximately 11 days of culture. Vaccine recipients, nucleocapsid antibody negative, had no prior SARS-CoV-2 infection. Whole-study findings and limits: Vaccine- and infection-induced clones showed marked clonal contraction late following vaccination. Within healthy vaccinees, only 1 of 255 vaccine-induced clones displayed cross-reactivity with common cold coronaviruses. Sampling in the study covered few convalescent patients and included no early post-infection timepoints.

Here the sequenced sample was CD4+ T cells from PBMCs cultured with HCoV-OC43 spike peptides, taken before COVID-19 vaccination. The subset is: HCoV-OC43 spike overlapping peptide pool stimulation. V gene TRBV15 combines with J gene TRBJ2-6, with D uncertain. The receptor's source is a human donor who received a COVID-19 vaccine. This CDR3 reads CATSRDSHRANVLTF. CDR3 nucleotides: TGTGCCACCAGCAGAGACTCCCACCGGGCCAACGTCCTGACTTTC.